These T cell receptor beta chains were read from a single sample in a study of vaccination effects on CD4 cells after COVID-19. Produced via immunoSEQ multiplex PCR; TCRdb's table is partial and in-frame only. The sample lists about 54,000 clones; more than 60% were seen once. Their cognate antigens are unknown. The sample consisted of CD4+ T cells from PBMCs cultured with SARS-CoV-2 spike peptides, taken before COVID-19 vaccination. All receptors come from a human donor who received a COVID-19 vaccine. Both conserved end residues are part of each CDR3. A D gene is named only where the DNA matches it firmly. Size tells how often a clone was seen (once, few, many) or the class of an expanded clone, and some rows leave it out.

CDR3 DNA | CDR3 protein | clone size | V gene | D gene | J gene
TGCGCCAGCAGTGAAAAGGGGATGAACACCGGGGAGCTGTTTTTT | CASSEKGMNTGELFF | once | TRBV10-1 | - | TRBJ2-2
TGCGCCAGCAGCTTCCAAGAGACCCAGTACTTC | CASSFQETQYF | few | TRBV5-1 | - | TRBJ2-5
TGTGCCAGCATCCGGGACAGGGCTACAGATACGCAGTATTTT | CASIRDRATDTQYF | - | TRBV6-5 | TRBD1 | TRBJ2-3
TGTGCCTGGAGGGGACGAAAGACAGGGCGCGGGAACACTGAAGCTTTCTTT | CAWRGRKTGRGNTEAFF | - | TRBV30 | TRBD1 | TRBJ1-1
TGTGCCAGCAGCGAGGGACAGGAGACTAACTATGGCTACACCTTC | CASSEGQETNYGYTF | - | TRBV7-9 | TRBD1 | TRBJ1-2
TGTGCCAGCAGCCCCCAAAAACTAGCGGGGGACCCCTGGGGATACGAGCAGTACTTC | CASSPQKLAGDPWGYEQYF | - | TRBV7-9 | TRBD2 | TRBJ2-7
TGCAGCGTTGAGGGAACCTTGGCTTACACTGAAGCTTTCTTT | CSVEGTLAYTEAFF | few | TRBV29-1 | - | TRBJ1-1
TGTGCCAGCAGCTTCCGGGCGGAGAGCGCGGGAAACACCATATATTTT | CASSFRAESAGNTIYF | - | TRBV5-5 | - | TRBJ1-3
TGTGCCAGCAGTTTCGGGGACAGAACTTATGGCTACACCTTC | CASSFGDRTYGYTF | - | TRBV27 | TRBD1 | TRBJ1-2
TGTGCCAGTAGTATCCAAGTCGGCCGTAATGAAAAACTGTTTTTT | CASSIQVGRNEKLFF | - | TRBV19 | - | TRBJ1-4
TGTGCCAGCAGTGAATATGGGACTAGATATAATACGCAGTATTTT | CASSEYGTRYNTQYF | - | TRBV6-1 | TRBD2 | TRBJ2-3
TGCAGTGCTGGCCACTACAATGAGCAGTTCTTC | CSAGHYNEQFF | once | TRBV20-1 | - | TRBJ2-1
TGTGCCAGCAGCCAAGATTTTGGGGTTAAAGCTTTCTTT | CASSQDFGVKAFF | - | TRBV3-1/TRBV3-2 | - | TRBJ1-1
TGTGCCAGCAGTTTGCCTTCTGAAAGCGGGGAGCTGTTTTTT | CASSLPSESGELFF | - | TRBV28 | - | TRBJ2-2
TGTGCCAGCAGTCTCGGACTGAGACCGATAGGCACAGATACGCAGTATTTT | CASSLGLRPIGTDTQYF | - | TRBV5-6 | - | TRBJ2-3
TGCGCCAGCAGCTCCTTCCCCGGCAATGAGCAGTTCTTC | CASSSFPGNEQFF | once | TRBV5-1 | - | TRBJ2-1
TGTGCTAGTGGTTTAGGACAGGGCAGCAATCAGCCCCAGCATTTT | CASGLGQGSNQPQHF | once | TRBV12-5 | TRBD1 | TRBJ1-5
TGCGCCAGCAGCTTAGCTTCTGGGCTAGCGGGGTACCAAGAGACCCAGTACTTC | CASSLASGLAGYQETQYF | - | TRBV5-1 | TRBD2 | TRBJ2-5
TGTGCCAGCCAGTTAAGCGGGGGGGCTCTCGAGACCCAGTACTTC | CASQLSGGALETQYF | - | TRBV2 | TRBD2 | TRBJ2-5
TGCAGCGTTGTGGGCAGCTACGAGCAGTACTTC | CSVVGSYEQYF | - | TRBV29-1 | - | TRBJ2-7
TGTGCCAGCAGCTCTGAGTATAAGGGAGGTTCACCCCTCCACTTT | CASSSEYKGGSPLHF | few | TRBV7-2 | - | TRBJ1-6
TGTGCCATCAGTGTGAGGGTAGACACTGAAGCTTTCTTT | CAISVRVDTEAFF | - | TRBV10-3 | - | TRBJ1-1
TGTGCCAGCAGCTTAAAGGTGGGATGGGGAGGCTGGGGCGAGCAGTACTTC | CASSLKVGWGGWGEQYF | - | TRBV13 | - | TRBJ2-7
TGTGCCAGCAGTAAAGGGGATCAGCCCCAGCATTTT | CASSKGDQPQHF | - | TRBV6-2/TRBV6-3 | - | TRBJ1-5
TGCGCCAGCAGCTCAGCCCAGGGGGCAGAGACCCAGTACTTC | CASSSAQGAETQYF | - | TRBV5-1 | TRBD1 | TRBJ2-5
TGTGCCAGCAGCTTAGAGGGGCTTGCTAATGCGCAGTTCTTC | CASSLEGLANAQFF | - | TRBV13 | - | TRBJ2-1
TGTGCCAGCAGTGGAGGGACAGAGAGCAATCAGCCCCAGCATTTT | CASSGGTESNQPQHF | - | TRBV27 | TRBD1 | TRBJ1-5
TGCAGCGTTGCTGGGCAGTCCTCTGGAAACACCATATATTTT | CSVAGQSSGNTIYF | - | TRBV29-1 | - | TRBJ1-3
TGCAGCGCCGGGGGCAGTTCCTCTGGAAACACCATATATTTT | CSAGGSSSGNTIYF | few | TRBV29-1 | - | TRBJ1-3
TGTGCCAGCAGTTTGACAGGGCCCCGTGAGCAGTACTTC | CASSLTGPREQYF | - | TRBV27 | TRBD1 | TRBJ2-7
TGTGCCAGTAGGACCGACAGGCTGAGAGCTGGGGCCAACGTCCTGACTTTC | CASRTDRLRAGANVLTF | once | TRBV19 | - | TRBJ2-6